The source of this T cell receptor beta chain is a study of T-cell reconstitution after alpha-beta-depleted transplantation in children listed by TCRdb under 2016. Concerning the study at large: The study quantitatively tracked T-cell immune reconstitution after TCRalphabeta/CD19-depleted allogeneic hematopoietic cell transplantation in children using TCR repertoire profiling.

Here is what the overall study found, with its caveats: In some patients, high TCRbeta diversity at day 60 was attributed to recipient T cells and intrathymic progenitors that had survived conditioning. The frequencies of hyperexpanded clones fell over the following months, and after one year, T-cell counts and TCRbeta diversity were mostly attributed to newly produced T cells. About two months after transplant, the apparently early recovery of alphabetaT-cell counts reportedly depended on just several hundred clones that had expanded rapidly and came from non-depleted graft cells.

The protocol used for the library was PCR. The data were produced on an Illumina HiSeq 2500. TCR libraries were prepared with molecular barcoding, using unique molecular identifiers to normalize TCRbeta repertoire quantification. TCRdb reworked the public reads: Q25 trimming with fastp, MiXCR clone assembly, productive beta chains retained. Rows are unified per CDR3 protein, each entry keeping the most common DNA and genes. The sample data list 2,500 to 3,500 distinct CDR3 sequences, and about 20% of these were observed just once. The ten largest make up 38% of the sample. The CDR3 measures 16 amino acids from cysteine to phenylalanine. The sequence is cut down to CDR3 DNA, 48 bases in frame from base 1. Relative to germline, V is 0 bases shorter and J is 0 bases shorter, with 8 bases between their ends. Taken from the germline V gene, the CDR1 and CDR2 loops are ENHRY and SYGVKD. The sample's time point label, in plain terms: day 60 (about 2 months) after transplantation. The sample's treatment or condition label, in plain terms: allogeneic hematopoietic cell transplantation with graft depleted of TCRalphabeta T cells and CD19 B cells. The children who served as transplant recipients had been given grafts of TCRalphabeta/CD19-depleted allogeneic hematopoietic cells.

A note on this clonotype: This clone's antigen is unknown. Base qualities are not at hand, and no much larger clone is one base apart.

The clonotype originates from a female patient aged 5 to 17 who had a stem cell transplant for acute lymphoblastic leukemia, so the T cells may come from the graft donor. This specimen consisted of PBMCs, mostly from graft donor cells, obtained 60 days after TCRalphabeta/CD19-depleted stem cell transplant. The rearrangement combines TRBV10-3 with TRBJ2-2, with the D gene too uncertain to name. The CDR3 reads CAISESRSTNTGELFF. The DNA sequence reads TGTGCCATCAGTGAGTCGAGAAGCACGAACACCGGGGAGCTGTTTTTT.